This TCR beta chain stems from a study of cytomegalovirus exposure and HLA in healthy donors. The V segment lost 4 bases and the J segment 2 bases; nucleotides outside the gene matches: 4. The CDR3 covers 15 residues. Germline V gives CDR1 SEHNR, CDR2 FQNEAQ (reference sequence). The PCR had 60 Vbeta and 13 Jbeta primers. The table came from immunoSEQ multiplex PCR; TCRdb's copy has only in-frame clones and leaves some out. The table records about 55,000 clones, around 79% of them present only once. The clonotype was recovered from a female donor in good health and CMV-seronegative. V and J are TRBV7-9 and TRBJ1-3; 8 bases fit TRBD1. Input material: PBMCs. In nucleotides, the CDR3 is TGTGCCAGCAGCTCCCAGGGGGCTGCTGGAAACACCATATATTTT. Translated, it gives CASSSQGAAGNTIYF.